Listed here are 21 T cell receptor beta chains from one sample, sequenced in a study of identical twins. TCRdb processed the 5' RACE reads anew with MiXCR; each CDR3 protein has one entry. The sample carries 700,000 or so distinct CDR3 sequences, 20% to 25% recorded once. This same sample was also taken into another study, of T cells expressing NK-cell markers.

The sequenced sample was PBMCs. These TCRs come from a woman between 18 and 29 years old in good health.

The genes are TRBV30 and TRBJ2-7, with unresolved D. Germline V gene data show CDR1 as GTSNPN and CDR2 as SVGIG (reference sequence). The CDR3 is 12 residues long. Trimming removed 4 bases at V and 3 bases at J, with 10 bases between. The CDR3 DNA follows: TGTGCCTGGACGACCGTTCTCTACGAGCAGTACTTC. Its protein is CAWTTVLYEQYF.

This clonotype was seen more than once but under ten times. The CDR3 sequence is CASSLEQGRNQPQHF. Here the CDR3 DNA reads TGTGCCAGCAGTTTAGAACAGGGTCGCAATCAGCCCCAGCATTTT. V is TRBV12-3 or TRBV12-4 and J is TRBJ1-5; D may be TRBD1 (6 bases). The V and J ends lost 1 base and 2 bases respectively, with 9 bases between them. The CDR3 runs 15 residues.

There are many counts of this clonotype. The V gene is TRBV15, the J gene TRBJ2-4, with D possibly matching TRBD2 (5 bases). The ends were cut back, 3 bases at V and 8 bases at J, with 11 bases in the middle. Germline lookup yields CDR1 LNHNV and CDR2 YYDKDF (reference sequence). This CDR3 is 13 amino acids long. This CDR3 is CATSRMYGDIQYF. The CDR3 region has the DNA TGTGCCACCAGCAGGATGTACGGGGACATTCAGTACTTC.

This sequence joins TRBV2 and TRBJ2-6; D is possibly TRBD2 (5 bases). The V gene's germline CDR1 is SNHLY and CDR2 FYNNEI. The CDR3 totals 14 residues. Trimming removed 6 bases from V and 4 bases from J, with 10 bases in between. This CDR3 reads CASRRDQGANVLTF. The CDR3 coding sequence is TGTGCCAGCAGACGGGATCAGGGGGCCAACGTCCTGACTTTC.

The sample holds a few counts of this clonotype. V gene TRBV12-3 or TRBV12-4 combines with J gene TRBJ2-7; D perhaps matches TRBD2 (5 bases). Trimming cost V 3 bases and J 4 bases, with 10 bases left between them. The CDR3 sequence is 13 residues long. CDR3 residues: CASSFLEVYEQYF. DNA for the CDR3: TGTGCCAGCAGTTTTTTGGAGGTTTACGAGCAGTACTTC.

The rearrangement joins TRBV20-1 to TRBJ2-7; TRBD2 matches at 8 bases. This CDR3 has 13 amino acids. V lost 4 bases and J lost 7; bases outside the gene matches: 9. The germline CDR1 and CDR2 sequences are DFQATT and SNEGSKA (reference sequence). The chain's CDR3 is CSATPTSAKEQYF. The CDR3 region has the DNA TGCAGTGCTACCCCGACTAGCGCGAAGGAGCAGTACTTC.

This clonotype was counted many times. This chain connects TRBV27 to TRBJ2-7; D possibly corresponds to TRBD2 (5 bases). The CDR3 totals 16 residues. CDR1 is MNHEY, CDR2 SMNVEV, per germline (reference sequence). The germline V and J ends were trimmed by 5 bases and 3 bases, with 20 bases remaining between them. DNA of the CDR3: TGTGCCAGCAGTCCCGCCTTGACCAGAGGGATCTACGAGCAGTACTTC. The encoded protein is CASSPALTRGIYEQYF.

A few counts support this clonotype. The J gene is TRBJ2-7, the V gene TRBV12-3 or TRBV12-4; D not resolved. This CDR3 has 13 amino acids. V lost 3 bases and J lost 2, with 8 bases in between. For the CDR3, the DNA is TGTGCCAGCAGTTTTTGGCTCGCCTACGAGCAGTACTTC. Its translation: CASSFWLAYEQYF.

J is TRBJ1-5 and V is TRBV7-8; 8 positions agree with TRBD1. This CDR3 is built from 15 residues. The J segment lost 3 bases and the V segment lost 1 base, leaving 2 bases of the junction unmatched. Germline V gene data show CDR1 as SGHVS and CDR2 as FQNEAQ. The CDR3 coding sequence is TGTGCCAGCAGCTTAGGACAGGGGATCAATCAGCCCCAGCATTTT. Translation: CASSLGQGINQPQHF.

J is TRBJ1-4 and V is TRBV7-9; TRBD1 matches at 8 bases. With V trimmed by 7 bases and J by 6 bases, 7 bases remained unmatched. The CDR3 runs to 14 residues. Per the germline V gene, CDR1 is SEHNR and CDR2 is FQNEAQ (reference sequence). The CDR3 nucleotides are TGTGCCAGCACCCCAGGGGGCGCTTATGAAAAACTGTTTTTT. Protein sequence: CASTPGGAYEKLFF.

This clonotype occurred a few times. The V call is TRBV6-1, the J call TRBJ2-7; 7 bases align to TRBD2. CDR3 length: 14 residues. With V trimmed by 8 bases and J by 2 bases, 9 bases remained unmatched. The germline gives CDR1 MNHNS, CDR2 SASEGT. The DNA for the CDR3 is TGTGCCAGCGGCCAAGGGCGGGGGACCTACGAGCAGTACTTC. It specifies CASGQGRGTYEQYF.

V and J are TRBV9 and TRBJ2-3, with D perhaps TRBD1 or TRBD2 (6 bases each). This CDR3 is built from 16 residues. Trimming took 7 bases from V and 2 from J, leaving 20 bases between them. Germline loops: CDR1 SGDLS, CDR2 YYNGEE. The CDR3 protein is CASSPSGGTITDTQYF. The CDR3 DNA reads as TGTGCCAGCTCCCCTAGTGGGGGGACAATCACAGATACGCAGTATTTT.

The rearrangement joins TRBV5-1 to TRBJ2-5, with 9 bases fitting TRBD2. CDR1 is SGHRS and CDR2 is YFSETQ in the germline V gene. The CDR3 is 15 amino acids. V gave up 4 bases and J gave up 5 bases; unmatched junction bases: 9. The CDR3 nucleotides read TGCGCCAGCAGCATCCTTAGCGGGGGCGGTGAGACCCAGTACTTC. Its translation is CASSILSGGGETQYF.

This clonotype was counted a single time. J is TRBJ2-7 and V is TRBV5-1; D may correspond to TRBD1 or TRBD2 (5 bases each). Per germline, CDR1 SGHRS and CDR2 YFSETQ. V was shortened by 5 bases and J by 0 bases, with 12 bases between the two germline ends. The CDR3 is made up of 14 amino acids. CDR3 region: CASSDRGLSYEQYF. DNA for the CDR3: TGCGCCAGCAGTGATCGGGGCCTCTCCTACGAGCAGTACTTC.

The rearrangement uses TRBV20-1 and TRBJ2-3; tentatively, D is TRBD1 (6 bases). The CDR3 is made up of 14 amino acids. V was pared by 5 bases and J by 0 bases, with 12 bases between. In germline, CDR1 is DFQATT, CDR2 SNEGSKA (reference sequence). CDR3 amino acids: CSAPGTLSTDTQYF. The CDR3 bases are TGCAGTGCTCCCGGGACACTTAGCACAGATACGCAGTATTTT.

This clonotype was seen a handful of times. The chain employs TRBV29-1 and TRBJ2-3; a weak D match, TRBD1 (6 bases). The V end lost 4 bases, the J end lost 6 bases, and 20 bases lay between the germline ends. The CDR3 extends over 15 amino acids. Looked up from germline, CDR1 is SQVTM and CDR2 is ANQGSEA. The CDR3 DNA is TGCAGCGTTGTCCTAACTACAGGGCCCCGGGATACGCAGTATTTT. This translates into CSVVLTTGPRDTQYF.

This rearrangement joins TRBV27 to TRBJ2-6; D may be TRBD1 (6 bases). Per germline, CDR1 MNHEY and CDR2 SMNVEV (reference sequence). The CDR3 length is 17 residues. Between the trimmed V and J ends, which lost 1 base and 4 bases, there was a span of 14 bases. This chain's CDR3 is CASSLYVQGAGANVLTF. DNA for the CDR3: TGTGCCAGCAGTTTATACGTACAGGGAGCAGGGGCCAACGTCCTGACTTTC.

A few counts support this clonotype. The chain has TRBV7-8 and TRBJ2-7, with D perhaps assigned TRBD1 or TRBD2 (5 bases each). The length of the CDR3 is 14 residues. Germline V gene sequence: CDR1 SGHVS, CDR2 FQNEAQ. Trimming stripped 6 bases from V and 2 bases from J, with 14 bases between. The CDR3 region is CASSYQGVAYEQYF. In DNA, the CDR3 is TGTGCCAGCAGTTATCAGGGAGTCGCCTACGAGCAGTACTTC.

The chain employs TRBV20-1 and TRBJ2-1; no clear D. Germline V gives CDR1 DFQATT, CDR2 SNEGSKA (reference sequence). V shed 0 bases and J shed 3 bases, with 6 bases lying between them. The CDR3 is 13 residues long. The CDR3 DNA sequence: TGCAGTGCTAGAGAGCCATTCTACAATGAGCAGTTCTTC. The encoded protein is CSAREPFYNEQFF.

This sequence joins TRBV12-3 or TRBV12-4 and TRBJ1-6, with 7 bases that match TRBD1. V gave up 7 bases and J gave up 10 bases; unmatched junction bases: 16. This CDR3 region has 16 residues. In nucleotides, the CDR3 is TGTGCCAGCACCTCGTACGGAGGACAGGATAGGTCACCCCTCCACTTT. It yields the protein CASTSYGGQDRSPLHF.

This clonotype occurred a few times. The chain recombines TRBV12-3 or TRBV12-4 with TRBJ1-2, with a weak D call TRBD1 (5 bases). The V gene lost 7 bases and the J gene lost 3 bases, with 18 bases spanning the gap. The CDR3 has 15 residues. The CDR3 protein is CASIIGGEDYYGYTF. The CDR3 DNA reads TGTGCCAGCATCATTGGGGGGGAGGATTACTATGGCTACACCTTC.